The clone carrying this T cell receptor beta chain was observed once. What it binds is not known. The sample belongs to a study of cytomegalovirus exposure and HLA in healthy donors. Study-wide points: While the bulk of TCR sequences proved rare, some public TCRs turned up in many donors. The study put 150 or so TCR beta chains on its list as cytomegalovirus-associated.

The CDR3 sequence is 15 residues long. CDR1 is SNHLY, CDR2 FYNNEI, per germline. With 4 bases clipped from V and 3 bases from J, the junction kept 5 bases outside the gene matches. Profiling relied on immunoSEQ multiplex PCR, and the TCRdb table lists in-frame clones only, not all of them. The sample has approximately 98,000 clones, approximately 86% seen once. Sequencing used PBMCs. The chain has TRBV2 and TRBJ2-3; 9 bases align to TRBD2. The TCR sequence derives from a woman under 30 in good health and CMV-seronegative. The CDR3, as DNA: TGTGCCAGCAGTGCCGGGACTAGCTCGACAGATACGCAGTATTTT. It yields the protein CASSAGTSSTDTQYF.